A single sample is the source of the 5 T cell receptor beta chains below, sequenced in a study of T cells in Graves' hyperthyroidism and ophthalmopathy. RNA transcripts yielded amplified TCR beta CDR3 regions. The HTBI primer set served for first-round RT-PCR of the TCR CDR3. Each CDR3 protein gets one entry after TCRdb re-called the multiplex PCR reads with MiXCR. The repertoire holds just under 750,000 distinct CDR3 sequences, just over 35% seen once, with less than 40% in the top ten. Sequenced material: blood. These TCRs come from a woman between 35 and 50 years old with Graves' hyperthyroidism.

This chain connects TRBV24-1 to TRBJ1-2; 7 positions agree with TRBD1. CDR3 size: 15 residues. The ends lost 4 bases at V and 6 bases at J; junction bases unmatched: 10. The germline CDR1 and CDR2 sequences are KGHDR and SFDVKD. CDR3 protein: CATSDEDQGGDGYTF. CDR3 DNA sequence: TGTGCCACCAGTGACGAAGACCAGGGGGGTGATGGCTACACCTTC.

The sample holds a few counts of this clonotype. The rearrangement joins TRBV5-1 to TRBJ1-3; no clear D gene. V was shortened by 0 bases and J by 4 bases, with 17 bases between the two germline ends. Germline loops: CDR1 SGHRS, CDR2 YFSETQ. The CDR3 runs to 17 residues. This chain's CDR3 is CASSLAFFGSYGNTIYF. CDR3 DNA sequence: TGCGCCAGCAGCTTGGCCTTCTTCGGGTCGTACGGAAACACCATATATTTT.

A note on this clonotype: A much larger clone is a single base away; this may be a read error. The CDR3 end shows no conserved phenylalanine or tryptophan, and so a read error is likely. The rearrangement joins TRBV10-3 to TRBJ1-1; no clear D. Germline V gene data show CDR1 as ENHRY and CDR2 as SYGVKD. The V end was cut by 3 bases, the J end by 3 bases, with 11 bases between. CDR3 length: 14 residues. The CDR3 DNA follows: TGTGCCATCAGTGACGGGGTGGACTACACTGAAGCTTTCCTT. The encoded protein is CAISDGVDYTEAFL.

With regard to this clonotype: In this CDR3 the conserved last residue, phenylalanine or tryptophan, is missing, so a read error is likely. The DNA is left out, because the CDR3 cannot be placed on it with certainty; the CDR3 is given as TCRdb lists it. This sequence joins TRBV7-9 and TRBJ2-5; TRBD2 was called by the table and not checked on the DNA. Germline V gene lookup returns CDR1 SEHNR and CDR2 FQNEAQ (reference sequence). The length of the CDR3 is 10 amino acids, counting both ends. CDR3: CASSLGAGPS.

A remark on this clonotype: A clone one base away is much larger, so this may be a read error. The genes are TRBV2 and TRBJ2-5; D is perhaps TRBD1 or TRBD2 (6 bases each). Germline assignment: CDR1 SNHLY and CDR2 FYNNEI. V shed 9 bases and J shed 1 base, with 12 bases lying between them. This CDR3 region has 13 residues. The CDR3 coding sequence is TGTGCCAGTACCCGGGGGCGCCAAGAGACCCAGTACTTC. Protein product: CASTRGRQETQYF.